Listed here are 32 T cell receptor beta chains from one sample, sequenced in a study of long-term antiretroviral therapy in people with HIV. Sequencing relied on immunoSEQ assay v3.0, run at survey level. Measured with immunoSEQ multiplex PCR; TCRdb has only the in-frame clones, and not every one. Altogether roughly 20,000 clones are present, 80% being singletons, with the ten largest covering about 10%. The source was unsorted PBMCs, collected 0.2 years after starting antiretroviral therapy. Source of these receptors: a woman aged 40 to 55 with HIV.

The chain carries TRBV6-5 and TRBJ1-1; D is undetermined. CDR3 length: 13 amino acids. Germline V gene lookup returns CDR1 MNHEY and CDR2 SVGAGI. The germline V and J ends were trimmed by 4 bases and 3 bases, with 9 bases remaining between them. This CDR3 reads CASSLSSYTEAFF. CDR3 sequence (DNA): TGTGCCAGCAGTTTAAGCTCGTACACTGAAGCTTTCTTT.

The chain employs TRBV27 and TRBJ2-1; 7 positions match TRBD1. This CDR3 region has 11 residues. V shed 8 bases, J shed 11 bases, and the junction held 6 bases outside the gene matches. In germline, CDR1 is MNHEY, CDR2 SMNVEV (reference sequence). The CDR3 sequence: CASSLGQKQFF. CDR3 coding DNA: TGTGCCAGCTCTCTGGGACAGAAGCAGTTCTTC.

The sample holds one count of this clone. The rearrangement joins TRBV5-1 to TRBJ2-3; TRBD1 might be the D (8 bases). The CDR3 length is 17 residues. Germline V gives CDR1 SGHRS, CDR2 YFSETQ. Trimming stripped 4 bases from V and 0 bases from J, with 18 bases between. CDR3 region: CASSQGASGASTDTQYF. The CDR3 DNA reads TGCGCCAGCAGCCAGGGGGCTAGCGGAGCTAGCACAGATACGCAGTATTTT.

The V call is TRBV9, the J call TRBJ1-1; D unclear. The CDR3 has 14 residues. The germline CDR1 and CDR2 sequences are SGDLS and YYNGEE. V dropped 6 bases and J dropped 3 bases, with 15 bases sitting between them. CDR3 nucleotide sequence: TGTGCCAGCACCACCGGGTCCCCCGACACTGAAGCTTTCTTT. Protein: CASTTGSPDTEAFF.

CDR3 DNA: TGTGCCAGCAGTTACGTAGGTGGCTACACCTTC. This translates into CASSYVGGYTF. J is TRBJ1-2 and V is TRBV6-5, with unresolved D. The V end lost 2 bases, the J end lost 7 bases, and 5 bases lay between the germline ends. The germline V gene encodes CDR1 MNHEY and CDR2 SVGAGI. The CDR3 loop spans 11 amino acids.

The chain links TRBV11-3 to TRBJ2-1; D remains ambiguous. CDR3 length equals 14 residues. V was pared by 2 bases and J by 8 bases, with 13 bases between. From germline, CDR1 is SGHNT and CDR2 YENEEA. The CDR3 nucleotides read TGTGCCAGCAGCTTATCAATCTACGGCGATGAGCAGTTCTTC. Protein sequence: CASSLSIYGDEQFF.

The chain joins TRBV5-6 to TRBJ1-5, with D uncertain. The CDR3 has 12 residues. V lost 4 bases, J lost 3 bases, and 5 bases lay in between. Germline V gives CDR1 SGHDT, CDR2 YYEEEE. The DNA of the CDR3 is TGTGCCAGCAGCGCCCCCAATCAGCCCCAGCATTTT. It translates to CASSAPNQPQHF.

This clone rates as medium-sized. V gene TRBV29-1 combines with J gene TRBJ1-1; D not resolved. Per germline, CDR1 SQVTM and CDR2 ANQGSEA. The CDR3 consists of 10 residues. CDR3 amino acids: CRRQNTEAFF. The CDR3 DNA sequence: TGCCGAAGACAGAACACTGAAGCTTTCTTT.

The genes are TRBV5-1 and TRBJ2-5; TRBD1 matches at 8 bases. After removal of 3 bases from V and 3 bases from J, the junction contained 4 bases not matched to a gene. Germline V CDR1 and CDR2: SGHRS, YFSETQ. This CDR3 is built from 14 residues. CDR3 in amino acids: CASSWTGFKETQYF. CDR3 DNA: TGCGCCAGCAGCTGGACAGGGTTCAAAGAGACCCAGTACTTC.

The V and J genes are TRBV30 and TRBJ1-1; no clear D. This CDR3 has 10 residues. Trimming took 6 bases from V and 12 from J, leaving 14 bases between them. Germline V CDR1 and CDR2: GTSNPN, SVGIG (reference sequence). The CDR3 sequence: CACEGGITFF. The CDR3 DNA reads as TGTGCCTGCGAGGGAGGGATAACTTTCTTT.

This clone was found once. The chain carries TRBV9 and TRBJ1-1; TRBD1 matches 8 bases. The CDR3 extends over 14 amino acids. The germline V gene has CDR1 SGDLS and CDR2 YYNGEE. The J segment lost 1 base and the V segment lost 2 bases, leaving 1 base of the junction unmatched. The CDR3 DNA follows: TGTGCCAGCAGCGTCGGACAGGGGAACACTGAAGCTTTCTTT. Protein product: CASSVGQGNTEAFF.

This clone was seen more than once but under ten times. The chain is built from TRBV5-5 and TRBJ2-7; 7 bases match TRBD1. The V gene end was trimmed by 4 bases and the J gene end by 6 bases; junction bases not matched to a gene: 10. The CDR3 covers 14 residues. CDR1 and CDR2 from the germline V gene are SGHKS and YYEKEE (reference sequence). This CDR3 reads CASSPVRQGAEQYF. DNA for the CDR3: TGTGCCAGCAGCCCCGTAAGACAGGGTGCCGAGCAGTACTTC.

V is TRBV5-1 and J is TRBJ1-3; D ambiguous. Per the germline V gene, CDR1 is SGHRS and CDR2 is YFSETQ. The V end lost 2 bases, the J end lost 4 bases, and 7 bases lay between the germline ends. This CDR3 region has 13 residues. The CDR3 loop reads CASSLTAGNTIYF. The CDR3 DNA sequence: TGCGCCAGCAGCTTAACTGCCGGAAACACCATATATTTT.

This clone was observed a few times. The genes are TRBV29-1 and TRBJ2-5; weak D call: TRBD2 (5 bases). Germline V gene data show CDR1 as SQVTM and CDR2 as ANQGSEA. The CDR3 has 11 amino acids. The V end was cut by 5 bases, the J end by 4 bases, with 8 bases between. This CDR3 is CSVSSGETQYF. In nucleotides, the CDR3 is TGCAGCGTTTCCAGCGGAGAGACCCAGTACTTC. Full variable domain (outside the CDR3, taken from reference TRBV29-1 and TRBJ2-5): SAVISQKPSRDICQRGTSLTIQCQVDSQVTMMFWYRQQPGQSLTLIATANQGSEATYESGFVIDKFPISRPNLTFSTLTVSNMSPEDSSIYLCSVSSGETQYFGPGTRLLVL.

For the CDR3, the DNA is TGTGCCAGCAGTTCCCTGAGATCTCAGAACACCGGGGAGCTGTTTTTT. This encodes CASSSLRSQNTGELFF. The genes are TRBV6-6 and TRBJ2-2; D not certain. V lost 4 bases to trimming and J lost 1 base, with 13 bases between them. From germline, CDR1 is MNHNY and CDR2 SVGAGI (reference sequence). The CDR3 is made up of 16 amino acids.

The table lists this clone with a few counts. This chain joins TRBV5-1 and TRBJ2-2; D gene unclear. The germline V gene has CDR1 SGHRS and CDR2 YFSETQ. The germline V and J ends were trimmed by 2 bases and 4 bases, with 12 bases remaining between them. This CDR3 has 15 residues. CDR3 loop: CASSFTEPSTGELFF. CDR3 sequence (DNA): TGCGCCAGCAGCTTCACAGAACCGAGCACCGGGGAGCTGTTTTTT.

The chain has TRBV4-2 and TRBJ1-6; D not resolved. This CDR3 contains 15 residues. Germline lookup yields CDR1 LGHNA and CDR2 YNFKEQ. V lost 1 base and J lost 7, with 11 bases in between. CDR3 protein: CASSQVDPGNSPLHF. The CDR3 DNA reads TGTGCCAGCAGCCAAGTGGATCCGGGAAATTCACCCCTCCACTTT.

The chain employs TRBV11-2 and TRBJ2-1; 9 positions match TRBD2. The V and J ends lost 6 bases and 9 bases, in that order; junction bases with no gene match: 9. Germline V lookup: CDR1 SGHAT, CDR2 FQNNGV. The CDR3 is 14 residues long. CDR3 amino acids: CASRAGGPITEQFF. Written as DNA, the CDR3 is TGTGCCAGCAGGGCGGGGGGGCCTATAACTGAGCAGTTCTTC.

This chain uses TRBV18 with TRBJ2-2; no definite D call. Trimming cost V 6 bases and J 3 bases, with 11 bases left between them. CDR1 KGHSH and CDR2 LQKENI come from the germline V gene. This CDR3 comprises 14 residues. CDR3 coding DNA: TGTGCCAGCTCCCTCCATACGGACACCGGGGAGCTGTTTTTT. This codes for CASSLHTDTGELFF.

The rearrangement links TRBV7-2 to TRBJ2-1; the match to TRBD1 covers 11 bases. J lost 12 bases, V lost 1 base, and 11 bases had no gene match. The CDR3 runs to 16 residues. Germline V lookup: CDR1 SGHTA, CDR2 FQGNSA. CDR3 amino acids: CASSLGGTGGNFGQFF. In DNA form, the CDR3 reads TGTGCCAGCAGCTTAGGGGGGACAGGGGGGAATTTTGGGCAGTTCTTC.

The sample holds a few counts of this clone. The CDR3 here is CASSFYKVGYEQYF. The CDR3, as DNA: TGCGCCAGCAGCTTTTATAAAGTCGGCTACGAGCAGTACTTC. V and J are TRBV4-1 and TRBJ2-7; D unclear. CDR1 MGHRA and CDR2 YSYEKL come from the germline V gene. The CDR3 covers 14 residues. V lost 5 bases and J 3 bases, leaving 14 bases between the germline ends.

The chain uses TRBV10-3 and TRBJ1-1, with 7 bases lining up with TRBD1. V was pared by 3 bases and J by 1 base, with 5 bases of the junction left unmatched. CDR1 is ENHRY, CDR2 SYGVKD, per germline. This CDR3 spans 15 amino acids. The CDR3 region is CAISDRQGGNTEAFF. CDR3 in DNA: TGTGCCATCAGTGACCGACAGGGTGGGAACACTGAAGCTTTCTTT.

This sequence joins TRBV4-1 and TRBJ2-7, with TRBD1 matching 11 bases. Germline CDR1 and CDR2: MGHRA and YSYEKL. V lost 8 bases to trimming and J lost 3 bases; unmatched junction nucleotides: 6. The CDR3 spans 14 residues. CDR3 protein: CASGTGTGGYEQYF. The DNA for the CDR3 is TGCGCCAGCGGGACAGGGACAGGGGGCTACGAGCAGTACTTC.

A few counts support this clone. J is TRBJ2-7 and V is TRBV29-1, with TRBD2 identical over 8 bases. The CDR3 contains 15 residues. V gave up 8 bases and J gave up 4 bases; unmatched junction bases: 16. The V gene's germline CDR1 is SQVTM and CDR2 ANQGSEA. The CDR3 DNA follows: TGCAGCTGTATAGACAGCACGCTAGCGGGTTACGAGCAGTACTTC. Protein: CSCIDSTLAGYEQYF.

This clone appeared a few times. The chain uses TRBV12-5 and TRBJ2-3; D not resolved. Looked up from germline, CDR1 is LGHNT and CDR2 is FRNRAP. This CDR3 contains 15 residues. V was pared by 3 bases and J by 1 base, with 11 bases between. CDR3 residues: CASGFLSRGTDTQYF. The CDR3 DNA reads as TGTGCTAGTGGTTTTTTGAGTAGGGGCACAGATACGCAGTATTTT.

This chain uses TRBV19 with TRBJ2-4, with D possibly being TRBD2 (6 bases). V was pared by 5 bases and J by 4 bases, with 12 bases between. CDR1 is LNHDA and CDR2 is SQIVND in the germline V gene (reference sequence). The length of the CDR3 is 14 residues. CDR3 sequence reads: CASSGRTIKNIQYF. DNA for the CDR3: TGTGCCAGTAGTGGGAGGACAATAAAAAACATTCAGTACTTC.

The chain employs TRBV14 and TRBJ2-1; 10 nucleotides match TRBD2. The CDR3 runs 18 residues. The V gene end was trimmed by 0 bases and the J gene end by 10 bases; junction bases not matched to a gene: 15. CDR1 SGHDN and CDR2 FVKESK come from the germline V gene. As DNA, the CDR3 is TGTGCCAGCAGCCAAGATGCCGGGAGGCTAGCGGGGGTAAGGGAGCAGTTCTTC. Protein: CASSQDAGRLAGVREQFF.

The chain joins TRBV6-5 to TRBJ2-2, with a weak D call TRBD2 (5 bases). Germline CDR1 and CDR2: MNHEY and SVGAGI. Deletions cut 8 bases from V and 1 base from J, with 11 bases between. The CDR3 length is 14 residues. CDR3 DNA sequence: TGTGCCAGCTGGGAGAAAGGGAACACCGGGGAGCTGTTTTTT. Residues: CASWEKGNTGELFF.

V and J are TRBV7-8 and TRBJ1-6; D is ambiguous. CDR3 length equals 14 residues. Germline loops: CDR1 SGHVS, CDR2 FQNEAQ. V lost 1 base and J lost 10, with 11 bases in between. The CDR3 region has the DNA TGTGCCAGCAGCTTAGTACAGAGCGGCTCACCCCTCCACTTT. The encoded protein is CASSLVQSGSPLHF.

This chain connects TRBV4-2 to TRBJ1-4; 8 bases map to TRBD1. Germline V gives CDR1 LGHNA, CDR2 YNFKEQ. V lost 0 bases and J lost 8; bases outside the gene matches: 11. CDR3 size: 17 residues. CDR3 residues: CASSQDLLADREEKLFF. CDR3 nucleotides: TGTGCCAGCAGCCAAGATTTGTTGGCGGACAGGGAGGAAAAACTGTTTTTT.

This chain links TRBV7-2 with TRBJ1-1, with D unresolved. The germline V gene encodes CDR1 SGHTA and CDR2 FQGNSA. The CDR3 has 12 amino acids. Deletions cut 3 bases from V and 6 bases from J, with 8 bases between. Here the CDR3 reads CASSLDAPEAFF. DNA of the CDR3: TGTGCCAGCAGCTTGGACGCGCCTGAAGCTTTCTTT.

The V call is TRBV7-2, the J call TRBJ1-6; no definite D call. Germline CDR1 is SGHTA and CDR2 is FQGNSA. Trimming stripped 0 bases from V and 6 bases from J, with 9 bases between. The CDR3 has 15 residues. CDR3 sequence (DNA): TGTGCCAGCAGCTTAGCCTCCAGGATTAATTCACCCCTCCACTTT. It is translated as CASSLASRINSPLHF.